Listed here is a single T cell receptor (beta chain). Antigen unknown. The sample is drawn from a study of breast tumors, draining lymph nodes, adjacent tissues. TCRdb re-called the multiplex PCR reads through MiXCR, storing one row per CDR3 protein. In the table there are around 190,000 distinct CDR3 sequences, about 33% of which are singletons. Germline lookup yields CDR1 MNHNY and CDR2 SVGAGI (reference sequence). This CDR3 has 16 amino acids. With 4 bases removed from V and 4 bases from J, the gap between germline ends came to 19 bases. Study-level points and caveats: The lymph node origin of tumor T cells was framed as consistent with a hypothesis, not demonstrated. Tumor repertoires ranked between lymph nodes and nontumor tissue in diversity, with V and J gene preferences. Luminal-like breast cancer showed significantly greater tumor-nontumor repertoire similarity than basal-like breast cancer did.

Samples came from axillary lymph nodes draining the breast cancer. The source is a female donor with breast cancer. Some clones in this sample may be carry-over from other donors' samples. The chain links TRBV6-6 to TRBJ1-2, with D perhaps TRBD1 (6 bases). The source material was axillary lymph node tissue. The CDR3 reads CASSLDRPIISYGYTF. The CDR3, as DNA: TGTGCCAGCAGTTTAGACAGGCCCATCATTAGCTATGGCTACACCTTC.